This T cell receptor (beta chain) was identified during a study of blood T cell repertoires in COVID-19. For the study at large: In each case, the material was cDNA or gDNA derived from T cells, B-cell-depleted T cells, or PBMCs.

Participants were placed into cohorts based on the clinical history they reported. Sequencing used immunoSEQ multiplex PCR; TCRdb keeps in-frame clones, though not all of them. The sample records 130,000 to 150,000 clones, less than 90% being singletons. A few counts support this clone. This CDR3 is built from 15 residues. V trimming: 4 bases; J trimming: 10 bases; junction bases outside the gene matches: 11. Germline V lookup: CDR1 LGHNA, CDR2 YNFKEQ. This clonotype was obtained from a man aged 35 to 55 with acute COVID-19. The sequencing input was PBMCs or T cells enriched from blood (not recorded which). This rearrangement joins TRBV4-2 to TRBJ2-3; TRBD1 matches at 10 bases. This chain's CDR3 is CASSLGTGVNLAQYF. The CDR3 nucleotides are TGTGCCAGCAGCCTTGGGACAGGGGTTAACTTGGCGCAGTATTTT.